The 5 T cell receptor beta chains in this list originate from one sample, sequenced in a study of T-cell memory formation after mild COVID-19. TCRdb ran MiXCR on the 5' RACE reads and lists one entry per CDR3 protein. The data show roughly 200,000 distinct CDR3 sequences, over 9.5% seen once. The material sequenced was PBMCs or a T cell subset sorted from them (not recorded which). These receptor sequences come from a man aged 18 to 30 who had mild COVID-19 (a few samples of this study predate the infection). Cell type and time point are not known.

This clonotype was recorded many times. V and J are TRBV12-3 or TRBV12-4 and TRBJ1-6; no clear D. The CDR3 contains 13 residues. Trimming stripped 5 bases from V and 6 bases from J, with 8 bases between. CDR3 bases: TGTGCCAGCAGTGCCCGGGGTAATTCACCCCTCCACTTT. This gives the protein CASSARGNSPLHF.

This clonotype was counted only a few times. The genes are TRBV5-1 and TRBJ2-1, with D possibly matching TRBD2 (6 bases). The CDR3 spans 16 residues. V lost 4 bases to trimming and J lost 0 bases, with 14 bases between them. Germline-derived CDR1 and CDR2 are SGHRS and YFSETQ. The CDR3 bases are TGCGCCAGCAGCCGCGGGGACCGGAGCTCCTACAATGAGCAGTTCTTC. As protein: CASSRGDRSSYNEQFF.

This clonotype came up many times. The CDR3 protein is CASSETGSSYEQYV. For the CDR3, the DNA is TGCGCCAGCAGCGAGACAGGGAGCTCCTACGAGCAGTACGTC. The J gene is TRBJ2-7, the V gene TRBV5-1; 7 bases align to TRBD1. This CDR3 has 14 residues. V was pared by 4 bases and J by 0 bases, with 4 bases of the junction left unmatched. Germline assignment: CDR1 SGHRS and CDR2 YFSETQ.

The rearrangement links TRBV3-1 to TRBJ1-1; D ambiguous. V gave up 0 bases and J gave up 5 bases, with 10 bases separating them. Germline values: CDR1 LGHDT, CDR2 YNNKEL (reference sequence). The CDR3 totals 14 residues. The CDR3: CASSQDGRATEAFF. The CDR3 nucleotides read TGTGCCAGCAGCCAAGATGGAAGGGCAACTGAAGCTTTCTTT.

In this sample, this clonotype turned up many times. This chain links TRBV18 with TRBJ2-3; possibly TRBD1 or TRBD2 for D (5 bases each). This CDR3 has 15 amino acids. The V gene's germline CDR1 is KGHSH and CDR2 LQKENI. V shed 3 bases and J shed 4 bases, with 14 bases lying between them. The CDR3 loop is CASSPPRGGADTQYF. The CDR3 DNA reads TGTGCCAGCTCACCCCCACGGGGCGGAGCAGATACGCAGTATTTT.